A single sample gave rise to the 7 T cell receptor beta chains below, sequenced in a study of spatial heterogeneity in lung cancer (dated by TCRdb to about 2019). Receptors were amplified or captured by 5' RACE. The listed sequencing device is NextSeq 500. The public reads were reanalyzed by TCRdb: fastp trimming at Q25, MiXCR alignment, in-frame beta chains only. Duplicate CDR3 protein sequences are folded into a single record with the most common DNA and genes. Recorded for this sample are about 52,000 distinct CDR3 sequences; more than 6.5% of them occurred a single time. The leading ten clones occupy approximately 40% of the sample. This sample's time point label indicates: blood at routine non-recurrence follow-up after resection. Without any cell sorting, TCR sequencing was performed on whole RNA extracted either from tumor and nontumor lung tissue or from cryopreserved PBMC samples. The sequencing here drew on PBMCs, taken at follow-up. These receptors all come from a female donor with early-stage non-small cell lung cancer.

This clonotype was detected many times. The V call is TRBV20-1, the J call TRBJ2-7, with 7 bases that match TRBD1. The V gene's germline CDR1 is DFQATT and CDR2 SNEGSKA (reference sequence). J was trimmed by 4 bases and V by 3 bases; bases with no gene match: 3. The CDR3 extends over 12 amino acids. CDR3 in amino acids: CSARGQQYEQYF. In DNA form, the CDR3 reads TGCAGTGCTAGGGGACAGCAATACGAGCAGTACTTC.

This clonotype has a count of ten or more. The V and J genes are TRBV20-1 and TRBJ1-6; D possibly corresponds to TRBD1 (5 bases). Between the trimmed V and J ends, which lost 3 bases and 10 bases, there was a span of 13 bases. Germline V gene sequence: CDR1 DFQATT, CDR2 SNEGSKA (reference sequence). The CDR3 is 13 residues long. For the CDR3, the DNA is TGCAGTGCTAGGACGGGTAGGGACTCACCCCTCCACTTT. It yields the protein CSARTGRDSPLHF.

This clonotype was seen once. Since a much larger clone is just one base distant, this may be a read error. This sequence joins TRBV6-2 or TRBV6-3 and TRBJ1-5; possibly TRBD1 for D (6 bases). The germline V gene has CDR1 MNHEY and CDR2 SVGEGT. The CDR3 length is 14 residues. The CDR3 sequence: CVSSRDTRGQPQHF. The CDR3 DNA reads as TGTGTCAGCTCACGGGACACGCGAGGGCAGCCCCAGCATTTT.

This clonotype was recorded a few times. The chain combines TRBV29-1 with TRBJ2-1; possible D gene TRBD1, 6 bases. The CDR3 covers 15 residues. Trimming took 0 bases from V and 9 from J, leaving 18 bases between them. Looked up from germline, CDR1 is SQVTM and CDR2 is ANQGSEA. CDR3 nucleotides: TGCAGCGTTGAAGATAAGAGAAAGGTACAGGGTGAGCAGTTCTTC. It specifies CSVEDKRKVQGEQFF.

The chain has TRBV5-1 and TRBJ2-2, with TRBD2 as a possible D gene (6 bases). Per the germline V gene, CDR1 is SGHRS and CDR2 is YFSETQ. The CDR3 has 15 amino acids. V was trimmed by 8 bases and J by 2 bases, leaving 16 bases between them. The CDR3 reads CASMARGVNTGELFF. The CDR3 bases are TGCGCCAGTATGGCTCGCGGGGTTAACACCGGGGAGCTGTTTTTT.

The table lists this clonotype with a few counts. This chain connects TRBV4-2 to TRBJ1-5, with D perhaps matching TRBD1 (5 bases). The CDR3 spans 13 residues. V lost 1 base and J 7 bases, leaving 8 bases between the germline ends. CDR1 LGHNA and CDR2 YNFKEQ come from the germline V gene. In nucleotides, the CDR3 is TGTGCCAGCAGCCAAGGCGAGGGGCAGCCCCAGCATTTT. Translating gives CASSQGEGQPQHF.

There are many counts of this clonotype. The V call is TRBV6-6, the J call TRBJ2-1, with D possibly being TRBD1 (6 bases). V was clipped by 5 bases and J by 6 bases, with 14 bases between them. The germline gives CDR1 MNHNY, CDR2 SVGAGI (reference sequence). This CDR3 is 14 amino acids long. The CDR3 DNA follows: TGTGCCAGCAGTCAAACAGGGTACGTCAATGAGCAGTTCTTC. Amino acid sequence: CASSQTGYVNEQFF.